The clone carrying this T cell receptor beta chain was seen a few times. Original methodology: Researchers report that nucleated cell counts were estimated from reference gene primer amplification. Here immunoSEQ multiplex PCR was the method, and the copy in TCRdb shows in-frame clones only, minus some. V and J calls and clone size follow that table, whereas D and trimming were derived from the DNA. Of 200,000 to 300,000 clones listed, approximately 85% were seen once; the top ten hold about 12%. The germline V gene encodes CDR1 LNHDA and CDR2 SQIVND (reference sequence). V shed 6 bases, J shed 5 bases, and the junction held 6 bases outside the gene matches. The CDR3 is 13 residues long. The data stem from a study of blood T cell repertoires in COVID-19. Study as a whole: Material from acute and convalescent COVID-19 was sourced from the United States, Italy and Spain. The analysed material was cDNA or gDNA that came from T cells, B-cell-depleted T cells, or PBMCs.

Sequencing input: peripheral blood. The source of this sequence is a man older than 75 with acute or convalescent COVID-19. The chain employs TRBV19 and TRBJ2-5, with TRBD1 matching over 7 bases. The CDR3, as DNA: TGTGCCAGTAGCAAAACCAGGGGGGAGACCCAGTACTTC. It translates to CASSKTRGETQYF.